This paragraph reports one T cell receptor (beta chain). Only in-frame clones appear in the TCRdb table, and some are missing; sequencing was by immunoSEQ multiplex PCR. The repertoire holds some 1,400,000 clones, roughly 95% seen once, with roughly 1.2% in the top ten. This sample was taken from a study of shared clonotypes between healthy human individuals. This CDR3 is built from 17 residues. Germline-derived CDR1 and CDR2 are SGHRS and YFSETQ. The ends lost 5 bases at V and 5 bases at J; junction bases unmatched: 15. The rearrangement uses TRBV5-1 and TRBJ2-2; 7 bases match TRBD1. The receptor's source is a man aged 30-40 years in good health. Sequencing was carried out using naive CD4+ T cells sorted from blood. Subset of the sample: CD45RA+ positively selected. In DNA, the CDR3 is TGCGCCAGCAGTCAAGACCCCCCGGACAGGAGGACCGGGGAGCTGTTTTTT. Translated: CASSQDPPDRRTGELFF.